This TCR beta chain was identified during a study of identical twins. TCRdb reprocessed the 5' RACE reads with MiXCR, giving one entry per CDR3 protein. The table includes 350,000 to 500,000 distinct CDR3 sequences, about 18% detected once. Regarding this clonotype: Antigen specificity is unknown. No conserved phenylalanine or tryptophan is present at the end of the CDR3, so a read error is the likely explanation. Because the CDR3's place on the DNA is in doubt, the DNA is left out and the CDR3 is given as listed by TCRdb.

Per the germline V gene, CDR1 is DFQATT and CDR2 is SNEGSKA (reference sequence). The CDR3 length is 11 residues, termini included. With no exceptions, donors were healthy Caucasians. Study-wide results and limits: While abundant cord blood beta clonotypes carried fewer insertions, memory repertoires showed no such pattern.

The origin of this receptor is a man aged 50 to 60 in good health. The sequenced material came from naive T cells sorted from blood. This sequence joins TRBV20-1 and TRBJ1-1. The CDR3 here is CSARDPVGVFL.